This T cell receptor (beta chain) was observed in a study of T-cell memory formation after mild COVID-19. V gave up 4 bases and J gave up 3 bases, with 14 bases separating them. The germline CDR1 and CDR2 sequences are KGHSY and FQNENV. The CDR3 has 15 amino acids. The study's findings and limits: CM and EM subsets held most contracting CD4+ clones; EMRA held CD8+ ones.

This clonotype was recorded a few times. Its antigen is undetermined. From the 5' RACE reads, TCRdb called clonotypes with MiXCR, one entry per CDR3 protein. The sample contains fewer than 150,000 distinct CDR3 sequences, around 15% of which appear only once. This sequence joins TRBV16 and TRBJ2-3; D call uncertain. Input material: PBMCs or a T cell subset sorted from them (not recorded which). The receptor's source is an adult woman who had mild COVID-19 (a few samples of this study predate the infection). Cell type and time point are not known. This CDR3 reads CASSPHPPPTDTQYF. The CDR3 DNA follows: TGTGCCAGCAGCCCTCACCCACCGCCGACAGATACGCAGTATTTT.